This T cell receptor (beta chain) stems from a study of blood T cell repertoires in COVID-19. About the study: PBMCs, B-cell-depleted T cells, or T cells provided the cDNA or gDNA that made up the material.

J gave up 4 bases and V 5 bases, and 4 bases lay outside the gene matches. The CDR3 spans 13 residues. Germline V lookup: CDR1 SGHTA, CDR2 FQGTGA. Seattle's cohort entered during active infection and was followed longitudinally. Concerning this clone: In the same sample, other DNA sequences code for this CDR3.

TCRdb's copy holds only in-frame clones and misses some; the assay was immunoSEQ multiplex PCR. In the table there are roughly 150,000 clones, around 86% of which are singletons. This chain links TRBV7-3 with TRBJ1-2, with 7 bases fitting TRBD1. Material for sequencing was peripheral blood. The receptor comes from a woman aged 80 or over with COVID-19, enrolled during active disease. The CDR3 region is CASSRDSGYGYTF. CDR3 in DNA: TGTGCCAGCAGCCGGGACAGCGGCTATGGCTACACCTTC.